This TCR beta chain was identified during a study of cytomegalovirus exposure and HLA in healthy donors. Notes on this clone: The antigen remains undetermined.

The length of the CDR3 is 15 residues. After removal of 0 bases from V and 8 bases from J, the junction contained 6 bases not matched to a gene. CDR1 is SGHNT and CDR2 is YYREEE in the germline V gene (reference sequence). Study outcomes and limitations: Immune exposure information available was restricted to CMV serostatus. The Asian-associated ancestry cluster reportedly had fewer N-insertions than the approximately 670-donor mean in a later analysis.

In the PCR, 60 Vbeta and 13 Jbeta primers were used. TCRdb's table, derived via immunoSEQ multiplex PCR, lists solely in-frame clones and lacks some. The data show about 120,000 clones, about 80% seen once. The receptor's source is a male donor in good health and CMV-seronegative. The sample comprised PBMCs. The V call is TRBV5-4, the J call TRBJ2-1; 9 bases agree with TRBD2. CDR3 amino acids: CASSLVIAGVHEQFF. Written as DNA, the CDR3 is TGTGCCAGCAGCTTGGTGATAGCGGGAGTCCATGAGCAGTTCTTC.